The T cell receptor beta chain under discussion was sequenced for a study of blood T cell repertoires in COVID-19. Overall study context: Nucleic acid was either cDNA or gDNA, and it came from T cells, B-cell-depleted T cells, or PBMCs.

Per the authors' pipeline: Estimation of nucleated cell counts relied on the amplification of reference gene primers. Generated by immunoSEQ multiplex PCR, the TCRdb table keeps only in-frame clones and is missing some. For V, J and clone size, that table is used; D and trimming come from the DNA. The data show 110,000 to 150,000 clones, around 80% seen once. The CDR3 loop spans 16 amino acids. Looked up from germline, CDR1 is SGHTA and CDR2 is FQGTGA. V was pared by 2 bases and J by 0 bases, with 8 bases between. The sequence was collected from a man aged 60 to 69 with acute or convalescent COVID-19. The sample comprised peripheral blood. The V and J genes are TRBV7-3 and TRBJ2-6; a weak D match, TRBD1 (6 bases). CDR3 nucleotide sequence: TGTGCCAGCAGCTTAGACAGGAACTCTGGGGCCAACGTCCTGACTTTC. Translating it yields CASSLDRNSGANVLTF. Based on the CDR3 plus reference TRBV7-3 and TRBJ2-6, the full variable domain is GAGVSQTPSNKVTEKGKYVELRCDPISGHTALYWYRQSLGQGPEFLIYFQGTGAADDSGLPNDRFFAVRPEGSVSTLKIQRTERGDSAVYLCASSLDRNSGANVLTFGAGSRLTVL.